The text below deals with one TCR beta chain. Libraries were prepared by immunoSEQ multiplex PCR; TCRdb keeps only in-frame clonotypes and omits some of them. The data show around 110,000 clones, about 87% seen once. This sample was taken from a study of blood T cell repertoires in COVID-19. Overall study: From T cells, B-cell-depleted T cells, or PBMCs came the material, which was cDNA or gDNA.

The CDR3 extends over 17 amino acids. The rearrangement links TRBV12-2 to TRBJ1-5. TRBV12-2 is a pseudogene segment. The sequenced sample was peripheral blood. This clonotype was obtained from a man in his fifties or sixties with active or convalescent COVID-19. The CDR3 is CASRLVLGGGSNQPQHF. For the CDR3, the DNA is TGTGCAAGTCGCTTAGTATTAGGGGGGGGTAGCAATCAGCCCCAGCATTTT.